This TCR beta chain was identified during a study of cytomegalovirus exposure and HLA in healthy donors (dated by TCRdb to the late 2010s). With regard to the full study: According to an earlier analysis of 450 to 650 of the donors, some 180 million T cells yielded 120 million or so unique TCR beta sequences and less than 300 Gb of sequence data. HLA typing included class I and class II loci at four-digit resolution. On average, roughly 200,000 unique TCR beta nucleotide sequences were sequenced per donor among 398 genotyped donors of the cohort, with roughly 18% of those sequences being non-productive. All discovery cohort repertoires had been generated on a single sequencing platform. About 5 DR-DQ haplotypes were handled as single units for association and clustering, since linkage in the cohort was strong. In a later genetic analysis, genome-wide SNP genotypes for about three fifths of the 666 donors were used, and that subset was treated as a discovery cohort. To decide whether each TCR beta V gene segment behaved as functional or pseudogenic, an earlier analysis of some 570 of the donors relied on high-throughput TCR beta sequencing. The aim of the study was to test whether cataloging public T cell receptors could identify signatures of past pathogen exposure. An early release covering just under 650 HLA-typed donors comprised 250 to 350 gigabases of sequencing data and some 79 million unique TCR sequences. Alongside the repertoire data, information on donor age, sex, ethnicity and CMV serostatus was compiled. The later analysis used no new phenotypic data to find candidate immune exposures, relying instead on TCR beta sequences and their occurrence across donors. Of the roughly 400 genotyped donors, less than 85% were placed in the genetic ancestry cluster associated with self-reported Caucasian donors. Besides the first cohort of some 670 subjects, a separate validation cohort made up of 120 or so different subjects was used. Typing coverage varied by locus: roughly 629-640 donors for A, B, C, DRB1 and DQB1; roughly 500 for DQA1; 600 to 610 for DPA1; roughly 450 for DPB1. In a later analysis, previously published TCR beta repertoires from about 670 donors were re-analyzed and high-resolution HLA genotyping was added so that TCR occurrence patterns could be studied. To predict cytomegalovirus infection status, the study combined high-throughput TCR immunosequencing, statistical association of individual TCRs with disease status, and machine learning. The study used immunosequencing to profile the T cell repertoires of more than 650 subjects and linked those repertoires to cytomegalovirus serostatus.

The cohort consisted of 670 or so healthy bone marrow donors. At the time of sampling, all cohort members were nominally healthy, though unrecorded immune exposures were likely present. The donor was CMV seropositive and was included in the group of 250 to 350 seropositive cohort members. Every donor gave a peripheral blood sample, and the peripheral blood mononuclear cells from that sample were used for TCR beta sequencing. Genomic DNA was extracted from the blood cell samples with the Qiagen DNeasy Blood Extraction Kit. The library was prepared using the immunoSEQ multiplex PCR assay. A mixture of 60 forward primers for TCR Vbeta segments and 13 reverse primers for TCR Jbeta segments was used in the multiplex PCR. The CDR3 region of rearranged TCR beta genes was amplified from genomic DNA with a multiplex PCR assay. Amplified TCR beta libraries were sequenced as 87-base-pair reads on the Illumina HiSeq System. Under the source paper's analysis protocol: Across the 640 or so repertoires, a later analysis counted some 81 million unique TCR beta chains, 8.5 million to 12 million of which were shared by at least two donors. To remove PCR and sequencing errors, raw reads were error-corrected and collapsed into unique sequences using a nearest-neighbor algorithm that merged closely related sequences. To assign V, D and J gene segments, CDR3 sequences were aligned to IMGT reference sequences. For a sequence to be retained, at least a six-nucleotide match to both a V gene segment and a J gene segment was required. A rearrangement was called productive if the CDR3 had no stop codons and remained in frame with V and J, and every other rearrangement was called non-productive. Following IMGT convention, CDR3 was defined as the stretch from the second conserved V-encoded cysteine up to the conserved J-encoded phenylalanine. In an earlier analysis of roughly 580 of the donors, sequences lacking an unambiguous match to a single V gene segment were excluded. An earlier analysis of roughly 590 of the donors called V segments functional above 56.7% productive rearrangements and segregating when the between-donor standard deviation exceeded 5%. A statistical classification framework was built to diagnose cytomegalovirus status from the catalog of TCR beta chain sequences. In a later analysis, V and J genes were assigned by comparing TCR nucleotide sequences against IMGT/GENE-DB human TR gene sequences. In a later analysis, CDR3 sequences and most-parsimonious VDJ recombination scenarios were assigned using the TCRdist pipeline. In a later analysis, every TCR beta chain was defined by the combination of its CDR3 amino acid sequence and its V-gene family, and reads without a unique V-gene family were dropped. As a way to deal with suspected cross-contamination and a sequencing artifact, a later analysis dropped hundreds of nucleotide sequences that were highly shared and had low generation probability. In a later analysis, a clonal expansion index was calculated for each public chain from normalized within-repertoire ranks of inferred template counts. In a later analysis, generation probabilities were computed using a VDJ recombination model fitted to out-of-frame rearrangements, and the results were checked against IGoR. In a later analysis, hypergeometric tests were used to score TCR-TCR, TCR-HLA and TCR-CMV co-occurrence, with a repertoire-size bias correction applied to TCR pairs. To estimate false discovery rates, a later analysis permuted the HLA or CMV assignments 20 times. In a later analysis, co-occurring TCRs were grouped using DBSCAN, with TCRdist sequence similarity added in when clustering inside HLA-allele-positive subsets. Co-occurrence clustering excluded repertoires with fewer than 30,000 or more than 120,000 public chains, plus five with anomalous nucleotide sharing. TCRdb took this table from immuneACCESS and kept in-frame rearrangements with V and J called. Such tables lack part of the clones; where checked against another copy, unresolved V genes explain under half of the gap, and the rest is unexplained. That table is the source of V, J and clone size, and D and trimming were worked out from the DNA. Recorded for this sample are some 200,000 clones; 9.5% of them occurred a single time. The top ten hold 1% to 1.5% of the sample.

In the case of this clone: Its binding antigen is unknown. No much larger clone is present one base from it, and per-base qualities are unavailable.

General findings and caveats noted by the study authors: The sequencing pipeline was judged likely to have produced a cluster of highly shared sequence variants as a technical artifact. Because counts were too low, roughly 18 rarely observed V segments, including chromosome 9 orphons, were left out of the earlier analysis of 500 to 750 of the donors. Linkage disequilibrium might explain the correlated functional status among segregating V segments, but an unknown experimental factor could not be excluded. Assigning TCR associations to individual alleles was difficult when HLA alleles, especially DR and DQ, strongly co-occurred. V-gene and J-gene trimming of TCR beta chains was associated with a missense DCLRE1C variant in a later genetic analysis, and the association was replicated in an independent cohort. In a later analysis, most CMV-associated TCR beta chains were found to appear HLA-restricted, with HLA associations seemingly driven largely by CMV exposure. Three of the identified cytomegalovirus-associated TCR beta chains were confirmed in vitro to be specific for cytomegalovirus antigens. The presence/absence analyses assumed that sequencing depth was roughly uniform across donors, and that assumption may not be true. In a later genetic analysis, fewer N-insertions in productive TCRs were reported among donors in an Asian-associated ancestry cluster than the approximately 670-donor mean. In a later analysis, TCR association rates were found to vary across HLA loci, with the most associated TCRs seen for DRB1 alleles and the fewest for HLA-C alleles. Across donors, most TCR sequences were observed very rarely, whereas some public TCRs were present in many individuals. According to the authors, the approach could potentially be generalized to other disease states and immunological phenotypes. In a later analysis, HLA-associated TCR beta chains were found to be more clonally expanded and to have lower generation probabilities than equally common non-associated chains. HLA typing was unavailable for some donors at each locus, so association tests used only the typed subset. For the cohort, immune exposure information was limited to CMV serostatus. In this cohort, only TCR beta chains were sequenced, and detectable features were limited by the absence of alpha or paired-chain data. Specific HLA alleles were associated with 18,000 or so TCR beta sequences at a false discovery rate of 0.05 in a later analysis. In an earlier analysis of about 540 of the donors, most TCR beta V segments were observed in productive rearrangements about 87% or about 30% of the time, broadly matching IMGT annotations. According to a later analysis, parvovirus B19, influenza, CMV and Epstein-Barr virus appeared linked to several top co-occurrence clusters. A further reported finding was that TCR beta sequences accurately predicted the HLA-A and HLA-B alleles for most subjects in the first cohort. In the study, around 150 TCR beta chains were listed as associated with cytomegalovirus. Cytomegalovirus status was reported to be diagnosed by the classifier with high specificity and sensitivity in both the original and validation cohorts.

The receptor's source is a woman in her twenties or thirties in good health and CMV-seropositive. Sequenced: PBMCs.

The DNA is as follows: TGTGCCAGCAGCCCCCGGGGGGATGGCTACACCTTC. Translated, this is CASSPRGDGYTF. The chain is encoded by TRBV7-9 joined to TRBJ1-2; the best D guess is TRBD1, with 5 bases matching. Taken from the germline V gene (reference sequence), the CDR1 and CDR2 loops are SEHNR and FQNEAQ. Its CDR3 holds 12 amino acids, cysteine through phenylalanine. The only DNA kept is the CDR3, 36 bases in frame from the first base. A distance of 10 bases separates the germline ends of V and J, which lose 5 bases and 6 bases respectively. Beyond the CDR3, the reference TRBV7-9 and TRBJ1-2 genes provide the residues; the full variable domain reads: DTGVSQNPRHKITKRGQNVTFRCDPISEHNRLYWYRQTLGQGPEFLTYFQNEAQLEKSRLLSDRFSAERPKGSFSTLEIQRTEQGDSAMYLCASSPRGDGYTFGSGTRLTVV.